This entry features one T cell receptor (beta chain) sequence. The antigen is unknown. The germline V gene has CDR1 MNHNY and CDR2 SVGAGI (reference sequence). Trimming removed 5 bases from V and 8 bases from J; junction bases left unmatched: 5. The CDR3 is 12 amino acids. The data originate from a study of shared clonotypes between healthy human individuals. General study results and limits: In general, naive subsets displayed greater estimated richness than memory subsets did.

As processed by the authors: Without quality scores, immunoSEQ junctional reads could not be filtered like full-length reads. Only in-frame clones appear in the TCRdb table, and some are missing; sequencing was by immunoSEQ multiplex PCR. V and J calls plus clone size are reproduced from that table; the DNA served to infer D and trimming. The sample yields more than 2,000,000 clones, 93% seen once. This chain uses TRBV6-6 with TRBJ1-1; 7 positions agree with TRBD1. This TCR was sampled from a man between 18 and 35 years old in good health. Some clones in this sample may be carry-over from other donors' samples. Sequenced: naive CD4+ T cells from PBMCs. Subset noted: CD45RA+ positively selected. CDR3 sequence reads: CASSQGVTEAFF. CDR3 nucleotides: TGTGCCAGCAGTCAGGGGGTAACAGAAGCTTTCTTT.